These T cell receptor beta chains were read from a single sample in a study of blood T cell repertoires in COVID-19. TCRdb's table, derived via immunoSEQ multiplex PCR, lists solely in-frame clones and lacks some. The data hold about 70,000 clones, with around 86% observed a single time. The specimen sequenced was peripheral blood. The receptors shown here come from a woman aged 18-29 years with acute or convalescent COVID-19. Each CDR3 is given with its conserved first and last residue. Each record gives: J gene, V gene, clone size, D gene, CDR3 protein, CDR3 DNA. A D gene is named only where the DNA matches it firmly. A clone size is listed for some rows: how often the clone was seen (once, few, many), or a class if it is expanded.

>TRBJ2-1|TRBV5-1|NA|TRBD2
CASSLLAATVRANNEQFF
TGCGCCAGCAGCTTACTAGCGGCTACGGTACGAGCAAACAATGAGCAGTTCTTC
>TRBJ2-1|TRBV18|NA|TRBD1
CASSPWLFGQGQDQWDSEQFF
TGTGCCAGCTCACCATGGCTTTTTGGACAGGGCCAGGATCAGTGGGACAGTGAGCAGTTCTTC
>TRBJ2-2|TRBV6-6|NA|TRBD2
CASSYPSGTGELFF
TGTGCCAGCAGTTACCCTAGCGGCACCGGGGAGCTGTTTTTT
>TRBJ1-1|TRBV12-3/TRBV12-4|NA|NA
CASSWGRGTEAFF
TGTGCCAGCAGTTGGGGTAGGGGCACTGAAGCTTTCTTT
>TRBJ2-1|TRBV11-2|NA|NA
CASSLVRSSYNEQFF
TGTGCCAGCAGCTTAGTCAGAAGCTCCTACAATGAGCAGTTCTTC
>TRBJ1-1|TRBV5-6|NA|TRBD1
CASSYRTGANTEAFF
TGTGCCAGCAGTTATAGGACAGGGGCGAACACTGAAGCTTTCTTT
>TRBJ2-1|TRBV3-1/TRBV3-2|NA|NA
CASSPTIGEQFF
TGTGCCAGCAGCCCGACTATCGGTGAGCAGTTCTTC
>TRBJ1-2|TRBV3-1/TRBV3-2|NA|NA
CASSQAQGGYTF
TGTGCCAGCAGCCAAGCTCAGGGTGGCTACACCTTC
>TRBJ2-6|TRBV7-8|NA|NA
CASSFGGARSGANVLTF
TGTGCCAGCAGCTTCGGGGGAGCCAGATCCGGGGCCAACGTCCTGACTTTC
>TRBJ2-3|TRBV4-1|NA|NA
CASSPSGSGSTDTQYF
TGCGCCAGCAGCCCAAGCGGATCAGGATCCACAGATACGCAGTATTTT
>TRBJ1-1|TRBV6-1|NA|NA
CASSEWGLGPVNTEAFF
TGTGCCAGCAGTGAATGGGGGCTGGGCCCAGTGAACACTGAAGCTTTCTTT
>TRBJ1-5|TRBV28|few|NA
CASSLSLQPQHF
TGTGCCAGCAGTTTGTCTCTCCAGCCCCAGCATTTT
>TRBJ2-5|TRBV28|NA|TRBD2
CASSKAGVGETQYF
TGTGCCAGCAGTAAAGCGGGAGTGGGAGAGACCCAGTACTTC
>TRBJ2-1|TRBV6-4|once|TRBD2
CASSSSSGGVREQFF
TGTGCCAGCAGTTCATCTAGCGGAGGGGTTCGTGAGCAGTTCTTC
>TRBJ1-1|TRBV24-1|NA|NA
CATQTGLWNTEAFF
TGTGCCACTCAAACAGGGCTGTGGAACACTGAAGCTTTCTTT
>TRBJ1-2|TRBV29-1|NA|NA
CSVEGTGPYGYTF
TGCAGCGTTGAAGGAACAGGGCCCTATGGCTACACCTTC
>TRBJ1-2|TRBV5-1|once|NA
CASSLGYISNGYTF
TGCGCCAGCAGCTTGGGGTACATATCCAATGGCTACACCTTC
>TRBJ2-1|TRBV18|NA|TRBD1
CASSPQTGRGNEQFF
TGTGCCAGCTCACCACAGACAGGGAGAGGCAATGAGCAGTTCTTC
>TRBJ1-6|TRBV27|few|NA
CASSIHRENSPLHF
TGTGCCAGCAGTATCCACAGGGAGAATTCACCCCTCCACTTT
>TRBJ2-1|TRBV7-6|NA|NA
CASSHSPSYNEQFF
TGTGCCAGCAGCCATAGCCCCTCCTACAATGAGCAGTTCTTC
>TRBJ2-5|TRBV7-9|NA|TRBD2
CASSPKGLAGNQETQYF
TGTGCCAGCAGCCCAAAAGGACTAGCGGGAAACCAAGAGACCCAGTACTTC
>TRBJ2-1|TRBV6-5|NA|TRBD1
CASSPDRVDSLQFF
TGTGCCAGCAGTCCAGACAGGGTAGATAGTCTGCAGTTCTTC
>TRBJ1-6|TRBV9|NA|NA
CASRSGQVNSPLHF
TGTGCCAGCAGGAGTGGGCAGGTCAATTCACCCCTCCACTTT
>TRBJ1-6|TRBV28|NA|TRBD1
CASSSGQVVGNNSPLHF
TGTGCCAGCAGTTCGGGACAGGTTGTGGGTAATAATTCACCCCTCCACTTT
>TRBJ2-2|TRBV19|NA|NA
CASSIGRGRGTGELFF
TGTGCCAGTAGTATTGGGCGGGGGCGCGGGACCGGGGAGCTGTTTTTT
>TRBJ1-2|TRBV2|NA|TRBD1
CARGGRGPQANYGYTF
TGTGCCAGAGGGGGCCGGGGGCCGCAAGCTAACTATGGCTACACCTTC
>TRBJ1-1|TRBV12-3/TRBV12-4|NA|NA
CASSFGLNTEAFF
TGTGCCAGCAGTTTTGGGCTGAACACTGAAGCTTTCTTT
>TRBJ1-3|TRBV18|NA|NA
CASSPSYSNSGNTIYF
TGTGCCAGCTCACCATCTTACAGTAACTCTGGAAACACCATATATTTT
>TRBJ1-5|TRBV5-8|NA|NA
CASSLGDNQPQHF
TGTGCCAGCAGCTTGGGCGACAATCAGCCCCAGCATTTT
>TRBJ2-2|TRBV7-2|NA|TRBD2
CASSKSSAGGTGELFF
TGTGCCAGCAGCAAATCGTCAGCGGGGGGCACCGGGGAGCTGTTTTTT
>TRBJ1-5|TRBV4-1|NA|NA
CASSPSTGLNQPQHF
TGCGCCAGCAGCCCCTCCACAGGGCTCAATCAGCCCCAGCATTTT
>TRBJ1-3|TRBV28|once|TRBD1
CASSLGGTAGNTIYF
TGTGCCAGCAGTTTAGGTGGGACAGCTGGAAACACCATATATTTT
>TRBJ1-2|TRBV30|NA|NA
CACLRQNNYGYTF
TGTGCCTGTCTAAGACAGAATAACTATGGCTACACCTTC
>TRBJ1-1|TRBV27|once|NA
CASSLEANTEAFF
TGTGCCAGCAGTTTGGAGGCCAACACTGAAGCTTTCTTT
>TRBJ2-3|TRBV4-2|NA|NA
CASSQERTSTDTQYF
TGTGCCAGCAGCCAAGAGCGGACTAGCACAGATACGCAGTATTTT
>TRBJ2-3|TRBV7-2|NA|TRBD2
CASSLRASGNSDTQYF
TGTGCCAGCAGCTTAAGGGCTAGCGGGAACTCAGATACGCAGTATTTT
>TRBJ1-2|TRBV5-1|NA|TRBD1
CASSPLGTGDGYTF
TGCGCCAGCAGCCCGTTGGGGACAGGCGATGGCTACACCTTC
>TRBJ2-3|TRBV5-1|NA|TRBD1
CASSIQTGGAGDTQYF
TGCGCCAGCAGCATCCAGACAGGGGGCGCGGGAGATACGCAGTATTTT
>TRBJ2-7|TRBV9|NA|TRBD1
CASSPGQGTYEQYF
TGTGCCAGCAGCCCGGGACAGGGGACCTACGAGCAGTACTTC
>TRBJ2-3|TRBV30|once|NA
CAWSVARDTQYF
TGTGCCTGGAGTGTAGCCCGAGATACGCAGTATTTT
>TRBJ1-4|TRBV6-4|NA|NA
CASTPRPGRVLTNEKLFF
TGTGCCAGCACTCCCCGGCCGGGTAGAGTTTTAACTAATGAAAAACTGTTTTTT
>TRBJ2-1|TRBV9|NA|TRBD2
CASSVAGGSDEQFF
TGTGCCAGCAGCGTAGCGGGGGGGAGCGATGAGCAGTTCTTC
>TRBJ2-3|TRBV5-1|NA|NA
CASSLLSSPDTQYF
TGCGCCAGCAGCTTGTTGTCTAGCCCAGATACGCAGTATTTT